This T cell receptor (beta chain) was recovered during a study of cytomegalovirus exposure and HLA in healthy donors. This CDR3 has 15 amino acids. Looked up from germline, CDR1 is SGHTA and CDR2 is FQGNSA. V was cut by 5 bases and J by 4 bases, with 17 bases left in between. TCRdb's copy holds only in-frame clones and misses some; the assay was immunoSEQ multiplex PCR. Found here are more than 300,000 clones, about nine tenths of them singletons; the top ten hold around 0.84%. This clonotype originated in a woman under 30 in good health and CMV-seronegative. The chain carries TRBV7-2 and TRBJ2-5; D is perhaps TRBD1 (7 bases). Material for sequencing was PBMCs. CDR3 amino acids: CASSQGGGAGETQYF. CDR3 sequence (DNA): TGTGCCAGCAGCCAGGGGGGCGGGGCGGGAGAGACCCAGTACTTC.